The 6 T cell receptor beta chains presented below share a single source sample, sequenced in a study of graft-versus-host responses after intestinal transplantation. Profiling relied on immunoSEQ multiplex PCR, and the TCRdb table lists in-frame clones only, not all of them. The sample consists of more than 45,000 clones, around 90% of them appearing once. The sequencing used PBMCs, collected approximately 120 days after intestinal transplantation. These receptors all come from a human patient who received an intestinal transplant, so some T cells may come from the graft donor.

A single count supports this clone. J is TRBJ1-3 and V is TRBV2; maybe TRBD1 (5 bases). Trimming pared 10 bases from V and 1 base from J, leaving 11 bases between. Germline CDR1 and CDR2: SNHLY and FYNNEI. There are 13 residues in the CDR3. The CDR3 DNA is TGTGCCATCCAGGAGGGGTCTGGAAACACCATATATTTT. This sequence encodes CAIQEGSGNTIYF.

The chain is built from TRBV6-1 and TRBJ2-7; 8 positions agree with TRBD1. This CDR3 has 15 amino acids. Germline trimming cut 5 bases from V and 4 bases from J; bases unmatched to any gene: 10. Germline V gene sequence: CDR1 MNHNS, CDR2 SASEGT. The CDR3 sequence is CASSSQDRAKYEQYF. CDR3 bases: TGTGCCAGCAGTTCACAGGACAGGGCTAAGTACGAGCAGTACTTC.

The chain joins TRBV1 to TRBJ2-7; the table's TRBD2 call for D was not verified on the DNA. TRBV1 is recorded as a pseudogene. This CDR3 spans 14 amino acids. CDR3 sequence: CTSSLGLAGHEQYF. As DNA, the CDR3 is TGCACCAGCAGCCTGGGACTAGCGGGTCACGAGCAGTACTTC.

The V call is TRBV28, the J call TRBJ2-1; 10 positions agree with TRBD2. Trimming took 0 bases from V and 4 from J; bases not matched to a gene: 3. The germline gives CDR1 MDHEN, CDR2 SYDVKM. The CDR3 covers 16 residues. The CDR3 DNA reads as TGTGCCAGCAGTTTATGGCTAGCGGGGGTATACAATGAGCAGTTCTTC. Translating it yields CASSLWLAGVYNEQFF.

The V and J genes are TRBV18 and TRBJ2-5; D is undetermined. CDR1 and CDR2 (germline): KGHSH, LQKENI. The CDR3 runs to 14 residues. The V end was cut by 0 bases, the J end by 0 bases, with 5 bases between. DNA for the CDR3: TGTGCCAGCTCACCACCGTCAGACCAAGAGACCCAGTACTTC. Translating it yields CASSPPSDQETQYF.

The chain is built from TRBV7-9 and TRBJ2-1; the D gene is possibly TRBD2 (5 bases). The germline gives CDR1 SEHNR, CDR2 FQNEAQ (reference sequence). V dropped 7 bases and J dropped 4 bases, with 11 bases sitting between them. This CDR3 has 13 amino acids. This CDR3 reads CASMREGYNEQFF. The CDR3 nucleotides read TGTGCCAGCATGAGGGAAGGATACAATGAGCAGTTCTTC. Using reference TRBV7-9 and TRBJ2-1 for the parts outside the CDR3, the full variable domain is DTGVSQNPRHKITKRGQNVTFRCDPISEHNRLYWYRQTLGQGPEFLTYFQNEAQLEKSRLLSDRFSAERPKGSFSTLEIQRTEQGDSAMYLCASMREGYNEQFFGPGTRLTVL.